This entry concerns a single T cell receptor (beta chain). The sample originates from a study of T cell responses to AZD1222 COVID-19 vaccine. The germline CDR1 and CDR2 sequences are SGHTA and FQGTGA. Trimming removed 3 bases from V and 8 bases from J; junction bases left unmatched: 9. The CDR3 runs 16 residues. TCRdb's table, derived via immunoSEQ multiplex PCR, lists solely in-frame clones and lacks some. The sample yields fewer than 200,000 clones, approximately 90% seen once. Sample: peripheral blood, taken 28 days after the second AZD1222 dose. The source is an adult who received the AZD1222 COVID-19 vaccine. The genes are TRBV7-3 and TRBJ2-1; 11 positions match TRBD2. Here the CDR3 reads CASSFRTSGRWDEQFF. The CDR3 DNA reads as TGTGCCAGCAGCTTCCGGACTAGCGGGCGGTGGGATGAGCAGTTCTTC.